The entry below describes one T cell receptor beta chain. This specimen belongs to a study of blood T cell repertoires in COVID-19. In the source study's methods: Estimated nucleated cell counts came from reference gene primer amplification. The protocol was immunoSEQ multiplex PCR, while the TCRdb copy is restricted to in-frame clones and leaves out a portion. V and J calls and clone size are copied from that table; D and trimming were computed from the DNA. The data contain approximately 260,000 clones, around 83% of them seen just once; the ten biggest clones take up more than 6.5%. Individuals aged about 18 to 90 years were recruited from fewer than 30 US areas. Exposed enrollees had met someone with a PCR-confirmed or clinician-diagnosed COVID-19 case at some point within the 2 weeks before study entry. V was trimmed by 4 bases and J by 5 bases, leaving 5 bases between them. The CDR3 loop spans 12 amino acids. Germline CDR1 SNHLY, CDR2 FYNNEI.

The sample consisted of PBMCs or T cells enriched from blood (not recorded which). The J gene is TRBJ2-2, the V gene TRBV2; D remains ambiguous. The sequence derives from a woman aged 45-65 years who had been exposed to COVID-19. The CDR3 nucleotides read TGTGCCAGCAGTGCTTTTACCGGGGAGCTGTTTTTT. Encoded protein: CASSAFTGELFF. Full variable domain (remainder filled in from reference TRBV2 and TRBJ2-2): EPEVTQTPSHQVTQMGQEVILRCVPISNHLYFYWYRQILGQKVEFLVSFYNNEISEKSEIFDDQFSVERPDGSNFTLKIRSTKLEDSAMYFCASSAFTGELFFGEGSRLTVL.